A single sample is the source of the 14 T cell receptor beta chains below, sequenced in a study of blood T cell repertoires in COVID-19. TCRdb keeps only in-frame clones here, not all; method: immunoSEQ multiplex PCR. The data contain 70,000 or so clones, 85% to 90% of them singletons. Sequencing was carried out using peripheral blood. Receptors originate from a middle-aged man with active COVID-19.

The chain couples TRBV29-1 to TRBJ2-5; tentative D call: TRBD1 (6 bases). With 4 bases removed from V and 0 bases from J, the gap between germline ends came to 15 bases. Germline V gene data show CDR1 as SQVTM and CDR2 as ANQGSEA. The CDR3 totals 15 residues. For the CDR3, the DNA is TGCAGCGTTGGGAGAACCGGGACAAACCAAGAGACCCAGTACTTC. Translated: CSVGRTGTNQETQYF.

The chain recombines TRBV6-1 with TRBJ1-5; possibly TRBD1 for D (6 bases). This CDR3 spans 13 amino acids. The germline V and J ends were trimmed by 2 bases and 6 bases, with 8 bases remaining between them. Germline lookup yields CDR1 MNHNS and CDR2 SASEGT. The CDR3 reads CASSETGSQPQHF. The CDR3 bases are TGTGCCAGCAGTGAAACAGGGAGTCAGCCCCAGCATTTT.

This chain joins TRBV6-4 and TRBJ1-6; D call uncertain. V was shortened by 8 bases and J by 7 bases, with 15 bases between the two germline ends. Germline V gene data show CDR1 as MRHNA and CDR2 as SNTAGT. The CDR3 totals 14 residues. The CDR3 reads CASAVETANSPLHF. In DNA form, the CDR3 reads TGTGCCAGCGCCGTGGAGACCGCGAATTCACCCCTCCACTTT.

The chain couples TRBV21-1 to TRBJ2-1; the DNA was not used to check the table's D call, TRBD1. TRBV21-1 has pseudogene status. The CDR3 is 15 residues long. This CDR3 reads CASSKITPPDRGKFF. Written as DNA, the CDR3 is TGTGCCAGCAGCAAAATAACGCCCCCGGACAGGGGAAAGTTCTTC.

The gene calls are TRBV19 and TRBJ1-2; 7 bases are shared with TRBD1. The V and J ends lost 6 bases and 1 base, in that order; junction bases with no gene match: 5. CDR1 LNHDA and CDR2 SQIVND come from the germline V gene (reference sequence). The CDR3 has 14 amino acids. The CDR3 here is CASSTGVDNYGYTF. The CDR3 coding sequence is TGTGCCAGTAGCACAGGGGTGGATAACTATGGCTACACCTTC.

The chain links TRBV19 to TRBJ2-7; 10 nucleotides align to TRBD2. The germline CDR1 and CDR2 sequences are LNHDA and SQIVND (reference sequence). The CDR3 length is 15 residues. Trimming removed 8 bases from V and 1 base from J; junction bases left unmatched: 8. The CDR3 DNA is TGTGCCAGTGGGCCTAGCGGGAGAAGATCCTACGAGCAGTACTTC. This gives the protein CASGPSGRRSYEQYF.

The V call is TRBV4-1, the J call TRBJ2-7, with D possibly being TRBD2 (5 bases). This CDR3 has 14 amino acids. V was clipped by 1 base and J by 3 bases, with 10 bases between them. Germline V gene lookup returns CDR1 MGHRA and CDR2 YSYEKL. The CDR3 protein is CASSQASAGYEQYF. DNA for the CDR3: TGCGCCAGCAGCCAAGCCTCGGCGGGCTACGAGCAGTACTTC.

The chain couples TRBV9 to TRBJ2-2; TRBD2 matches 8 bases. The ends lost 3 bases at V and 4 bases at J; junction bases unmatched: 5. This CDR3 contains 15 residues. CDR1 and CDR2 from the germline V gene are SGDLS and YYNGEE. DNA of the CDR3: TGTGCCAGCAGCGCGCGGGGGGCTTTCACCGGGGAGCTGTTTTTT. The encoded protein is CASSARGAFTGELFF.

This chain's CDR3 is CASSFGTRSFEQYF. The CDR3 DNA is TGTGCCAGCAGTTTCGGGACTAGGAGTTTCGAGCAGTACTTC. V gene TRBV27 combines with J gene TRBJ2-7; 8 positions agree with TRBD2. The CDR3 consists of 14 residues. The V segment lost 3 bases and the J segment 6 bases; nucleotides outside the gene matches: 7. CDR1 is MNHEY, CDR2 SMNVEV, per germline (reference sequence).

The CDR3 DNA follows: TGTGCCAGCAGCTTCCAACTAGCGGGGGGATACAATGAGCAGTTCTTC. The encoded protein is CASSFQLAGGYNEQFF. The gene calls are TRBV7-2 and TRBJ2-1; the match to TRBD2 covers 12 bases. Germline CDR1 and CDR2: SGHTA and FQGNSA. J gave up 4 bases and V 3 bases, and 4 bases lay outside the gene matches. This CDR3 has 16 residues. Combining the CDR3 with reference TRBV7-2 and TRBJ2-1 gives the whole variable domain GAGVSQSPSNKVTEKGKDVELRCDPISGHTALYWYRQSLGQGLEFLIYFQGNSAPDKSGLPSDRFSAERTGGSVSTLTIQRTQQEDSAVYLCASSFQLAGGYNEQFFGPGTRLTVL.

This rearrangement joins TRBV14 to TRBJ2-3; a weak D match, TRBD1 (5 bases). Between the trimmed V and J ends, which lost 0 bases and 1 base, there was a span of 8 bases. The CDR3 runs to 15 residues. The germline CDR1 and CDR2 sequences are SGHDN and FVKESK. The CDR3 nucleotides are TGTGCCAGCAGCCAAGAACCCAGGGGCACAGATACGCAGTATTTT. Amino acid sequence: CASSQEPRGTDTQYF. Full variable domain (outside the CDR3, taken from reference TRBV14 and TRBJ2-3): EAGVTQFPSHSVIEKGQTVTLRCDPISGHDNLYWYRRVMGKEIKFLLHFVKESKQDESGMPNNRFLAERTGGTYSTLKVQPAELEDSGVYFCASSQEPRGTDTQYFGPGTRLTVL.

The chain recombines TRBV2 with TRBJ1-2; 7 bases map to TRBD1. V shed 6 bases, J shed 0 bases, and the junction held 4 bases outside the gene matches. CDR3 size: 14 residues. From germline, CDR1 is SNHLY and CDR2 FYNNEI. The CDR3 nucleotides read TGTGCCAGCAGGGACAGGAGTGCTAACTATGGCTACACCTTC. Translation: CASRDRSANYGYTF.

The CDR3 DNA follows: TGTGCCACCACCAAGACTAGCGGGAAATGGAGTGAGCAGTTCTTC. This sequence encodes CATTKTSGKWSEQFF. The chain combines TRBV6-5 with TRBJ2-1; 11 nucleotides line up with TRBD2. The CDR3 is 15 amino acids. V was clipped by 10 bases and J by 9 bases; unmatched bases: 14. CDR1 and CDR2 from the germline V gene are MNHEY and SVGAGI.

About this clone itself: A read error may account for a junction end that differs from germline. The chain combines TRBV7-3 with TRBJ2-2, with D possibly being TRBD2 (5 bases). The CDR3 has 15 amino acids. Looked up from germline, CDR1 is SGHTA and CDR2 is FQGTGA. The CDR3 protein is CASSSGTTKTGELFF. In nucleotides, the CDR3 is TGTGCCAGCAGCAGCGGCACTACGAAAACCGGGGAGCTGTTTTTT.